Following are 26 T cell receptor beta chains from one sample sequenced in a study of metastatic and nonmetastatic thyroid tumors. TCRdb reprocessed the PCR reads via MiXCR. The sample lists approximately 70,000 clones; approximately 4% were seen once. None of the patients had undergone any treatment ahead of thyroid surgery. The sequencing input was blood. The receptors originated from a female donor with papillary thyroid cancer or a benign thyroid nodule (not recorded which). Some clones in this sample may be carry-over from other donors' samples.

This clone occurred many times. The J gene is TRBJ1-3, the V gene TRBV5-5; possibly TRBD1 for D (6 bases). The CDR3 covers 15 residues. V gave up 4 bases and J gave up 1 base, with 12 bases separating them. Germline V CDR1 and CDR2: SGHKS, YYEKEE (reference sequence). The CDR3 sequence is CASSANRVSGNTIYF. CDR3 in DNA: TGTGCCAGCAGCGCCAACAGGGTTTCTGGAAACACCATATATTTT. Combining the CDR3 with reference TRBV5-5 and TRBJ1-3 gives the whole variable domain DAGVTQSPTHLIKTRGQQVTLRCSPISGHKSVSWYQQVLGQGPQFIFQYYEKEERGRGNFPDRFSARQFPNYSSELNVNALLLGDSALYLCASSANRVSGNTIYFGEGSWLTVV.

Only a few counts were recorded for this clone. The chain is built from TRBV10-3 and TRBJ2-7; 14 bases map to TRBD2. V trimming: 10 bases; J trimming: 6 bases; junction bases outside the gene matches: 17. The CDR3 spans 17 residues. The germline V gene encodes CDR1 ENHRY and CDR2 SYGVKD. CDR3 sequence reads: CASQTTGTSGSRSEQYF. DNA of the CDR3: TGTGCCAGCCAGACAACCGGGACTAGCGGGAGTCGGAGCGAGCAGTACTTC.

This clone was recorded many times. The chain couples TRBV6-5 to TRBJ1-1; 8 nucleotides line up with TRBD1. Germline CDR1 reads MNHEY; CDR2 reads SVGAGI. This CDR3 is built from 13 residues. The J segment lost 12 bases and the V segment lost 0 bases, leaving 6 bases of the junction unmatched. The CDR3 DNA reads as TGTGCCAGCAGTTACTCGGGACAGGAGGCTTCTTTCTTT. Translated, it gives CASSYSGQEASFF.

This clone was picked up many times. The chain links TRBV19 to TRBJ2-3; D tentatively fits TRBD1 or TRBD2 (5 bases each). Trimming left V 3 bases short and J 1 base short, with 11 bases between. The CDR3 consists of 15 residues. Germline loops: CDR1 LNHDA, CDR2 SQIVND (reference sequence). The CDR3 loop reads CASSIWGSGTDTQYF. The CDR3 region has the DNA TGTGCCAGTAGTATTTGGGGGTCGGGCACAGATACGCAGTATTTT. Drawing the rest from reference TRBV19 and TRBJ2-3, the complete variable domain is DGGITQSPKYLFRKEGQNVTLSCEQNLNHDAMYWYRQDPGQGLRLIYYSQIVNDFQKGDIAEGYSVSREKKESFPLTVTSAQKNPTAFYLCASSIWGSGTDTQYFGPGTRLTVL.

This clone came up a few times. A much larger clonotype is one base distant, so this may be a read error. J is TRBJ1-1 and V is TRBV12-3 or TRBV12-4; D might be TRBD1 (5 bases). This CDR3 is built from 12 residues. As DNA, the CDR3 is TGTGTCAACCAAGCAGGGAACACTGGAGCTTTCTTT. Translated: CVNQAGNTGAFF.

This clone showed up many times. The chain couples TRBV27 to TRBJ2-7, with 8 bases aligning to TRBD1. The germline V gene has CDR1 MNHEY and CDR2 SMNVEV (reference sequence). V shed 5 bases and J 3 bases; nucleotides not matched to a gene: 6. The CDR3 spans 14 residues. The CDR3 bases are TGTGCCAGCAGTCGGACAGGGCAAAGCTACGAGCAGTACTTC. Amino acid sequence: CASSRTGQSYEQYF.

This clone was counted ten times or more. In DNA form, the CDR3 reads TGCAGTGCCAGTAGAACCGGGACAGGGGTCAATCAGCCCCAGCATTTT. It is translated as CSASRTGTGVNQPQHF. This chain joins TRBV20-1 and TRBJ1-5, with 10 bases that match TRBD1. Germline V gene lookup returns CDR1 DFQATT and CDR2 SNEGSKA (reference sequence). The CDR3 runs to 16 residues. With V trimmed by 6 bases and J by 3 bases, 11 bases remained unmatched.

This clone has at least ten counts. The genes are TRBV7-9 and TRBJ2-7; 9 bases align to TRBD1. Germline values: CDR1 SEHNR, CDR2 FQNEAQ (reference sequence). The CDR3 totals 14 residues. With V trimmed by 5 bases and J by 5 bases, 7 bases remained unmatched. CDR3 residues: CASSPLGQGHEQYF. In DNA, the CDR3 is TGTGCCAGCAGCCCACTGGGACAGGGTCACGAGCAGTACTTC.

In this sample, this clone turned up many times. This sample includes further DNA sequences coding for the same CDR3. The chain employs TRBV6-5 and TRBJ2-7; the match to TRBD2 covers 8 bases. The CDR3 spans 14 residues. Germline V lookup: CDR1 MNHEY, CDR2 SVGAGI. The trim removed 0 bases at V and 2 bases at J, leaving 0 bases unmatched. Here the CDR3 reads CASSYSSGTYEQYF. Here the CDR3 DNA reads TGTGCCAGCAGTTACTCTAGCGGGACCTACGAGCAGTACTTC.

Regarding this clone: This may come from a read error, since a much larger clone is one base off. This chain connects TRBV4-2 to TRBJ2-7, with D perhaps TRBD2 (7 bases). CDR1 is LGHNA, CDR2 YNFKEQ, per germline. V gave up 0 bases and J gave up 6 bases, with 21 bases separating them. CDR3 length: 17 amino acids. The CDR3 DNA is TGTGCCAGCAGCCAAGACCCCCTTCGCTTCGGGGGGCTCGAGCAGTACTTC. This codes for CASSQDPLRFGGLEQYF.

The table lists this clone with many counts. The rearrangement uses TRBV15 and TRBJ2-1; no clear D. The CDR3 is 15 amino acids. V lost 1 base, J lost 7 bases, and 14 bases lay in between. From germline, CDR1 is LNHNV and CDR2 YYDKDF (reference sequence). CDR3 residues: CATSRGIGRRNEQFF. The CDR3 DNA reads as TGTGCCACCAGCAGAGGAATAGGGCGTCGTAATGAGCAGTTCTTC.

This clone was detected only a few times. The rearrangement joins TRBV27 to TRBJ2-1; 10 nucleotides match TRBD2. V lost 5 bases, J lost 3 bases, and 7 bases stayed unmatched. Germline V gene sequence: CDR1 MNHEY, CDR2 SMNVEV (reference sequence). This CDR3 has 16 amino acids. The CDR3 DNA reads as TGTGCCAGCAGTGTGGATAGCGGGGGGAGCTACAATGAGCAGTTCTTC. Translating it yields CASSVDSGGSYNEQFF.

Many counts were recorded for this clone. The rearrangement links TRBV7-9 to TRBJ2-5, with a tentative D call TRBD2 (5 bases). The CDR3 totals 15 residues. Germline CDR1 and CDR2: SEHNR and FQNEAQ (reference sequence). Trimming stripped 3 bases from V and 4 bases from J, with 15 bases between. CDR3 in DNA: TGTGCCAGCAGCTTTCCGAGGAGGATCGGAGAGACCCAGTACTTC. Amino acids: CASSFPRRIGETQYF.

This clone was detected ten times or more. V and J are TRBV7-2 and TRBJ2-5; the match to TRBD2 covers 13 bases. J gave up 5 bases and V 6 bases, and 6 bases lay outside the gene matches. Per the germline V gene, CDR1 is SGHTA and CDR2 is FQGNSA. This CDR3 has 15 residues. For the CDR3, the DNA is TGTGCCAGCAGGAGGACTAGCGGGAGTTCTGAGACCCAGTACTTC. Translation gives CASRRTSGSSETQYF.

This clone was seen at least ten times. The chain uses TRBV12-3 or TRBV12-4 and TRBJ1-2, with TRBD1 matching 7 bases. The ends lost 4 bases at V and 1 base at J; junction bases unmatched: 18. The CDR3 runs to 19 residues. CDR3 sequence reads: CASSSRPGDRTGDNYGYTF. CDR3 in DNA: TGTGCCAGCAGTTCCCGCCCTGGGGATCGGACAGGCGATAACTATGGCTACACCTTC.

This clone was detected many times. This sequence may be a read error, since a much larger clone differs from it by one base. The V gene is TRBV7-8, the J gene TRBJ2-1; D possibly corresponds to TRBD2 (5 bases). The germline V gene has CDR1 SGHVS and CDR2 FQNEAQ. The CDR3 length is 14 residues. V was shortened by 3 bases and J by 5 bases, with 11 bases between the two germline ends. CDR3 DNA: TGTGCCAGCAGCTTGTCAGACGGGAACAATGAGCAGTTCTTC. Its translation: CASSLSDGNNEQFF.

This clone was observed at least ten times. This sequence joins TRBV5-1 and TRBJ2-2; 8 nucleotides align to TRBD1. After removal of 3 bases from V and 3 bases from J, the junction contained 4 bases not matched to a gene. CDR1 is SGHRS and CDR2 is YFSETQ in the germline V gene. The CDR3 covers 15 residues. The CDR3: CASSSYRGDTGELFF. The CDR3, as DNA: TGCGCCAGCAGCTCCTACAGGGGGGACACCGGGGAGCTGTTTTTT.

This clone was picked up a small number of times. The V gene is TRBV5-1, the J gene TRBJ1-1; TRBD1 might be the D (5 bases). Germline lookup yields CDR1 SGHRS and CDR2 YFSETQ. Trimming shortened V by 5 bases and J by 1 base, and 18 bases separated the two germline ends. This CDR3 region has 16 residues. The CDR3 DNA reads as TGCGCCAGCAGAGCACAGTGTGCAAGGGGGAACACTGAAGCTTTCTTT. Translation: CASRAQCARGNTEAFF. The full variable domain, with the rest looked up from reference TRBV5-1 and TRBJ1-1, is KAGVTQTPRYLIKTRGQQVTLSCSPISGHRSVSWYQQTPGQGLQFLFEYFSETQRNKGNFPGRFSGRQFSNSRSEMNVSTLELGDSALYLCASRAQCARGNTEAFFGQGTRLTVV.

This clone was picked up a small number of times. The chain links TRBV27 to TRBJ2-3; 10 nucleotides match TRBD2. CDR3 length: 15 residues. Germline V CDR1 and CDR2: MNHEY, SMNVEV (reference sequence). V lost 7 bases, J lost 0 bases, and 4 bases stayed unmatched. The CDR3 DNA is TGTGCCAGCAATGAAGCGGGAGGGAGCACAGATACGCAGTATTTT. It specifies CASNEAGGSTDTQYF.

This clone occurred a few times. This rearrangement joins TRBV5-1 to TRBJ2-1; 7 nucleotides agree with TRBD2. CDR1 SGHRS and CDR2 YFSETQ come from the germline V gene. CDR3 length: 14 residues. V gave up 4 bases and J gave up 4 bases; unmatched junction bases: 5. The CDR3 region is CASSLGTTYNEQFF. CDR3 DNA sequence: TGCGCCAGCAGCCTCGGGACTACATACAATGAGCAGTTCTTC.

The chain links TRBV24-1 to TRBJ2-7, with 9 bases matching TRBD1. V shed 7 bases, J shed 3 bases, and the junction held 9 bases outside the gene matches. Germline lookup yields CDR1 KGHDR and CDR2 SFDVKD. The CDR3 spans 15 residues. DNA of the CDR3: TGTGCCACCAGCGCCTCCGGGACAGGGAACTACGAGCAGTACTTC. Its protein is CATSASGTGNYEQYF.

This clone was recorded a few times. A read error may explain this, as a much larger clone is one base away. The CDR3 DNA follows: TGTGCCACCAGCGGGTCGGCAGGGGAGAACACAGATACGCAGTATTTT. Translation gives CATSGSAGENTDTQYF. The V call is TRBV24-1, the J call TRBJ2-3; D perhaps matches TRBD1 (6 bases). Trimming pared 7 bases from V and 2 bases from J, leaving 18 bases between. Germline lookup yields CDR1 KGHDR and CDR2 SFDVKD. The CDR3 runs 16 residues.

V usage is TRBV5-6 and J usage is TRBJ2-7; D might be TRBD1 (5 bases). The CDR3 contains 14 residues. V was cut by 1 base and J by 5 bases, with 13 bases left in between. Germline values: CDR1 SGHDT, CDR2 YYEEEE. CDR3 residues: CASSLFQGFHEQYF. In DNA form, the CDR3 reads TGTGCCAGCAGCTTGTTCCAGGGTTTTCACGAGCAGTACTTC.

There are many counts of this clone. Other DNA sequences within the sample encode an identical CDR3. The chain employs TRBV28 and TRBJ2-3, with a possible D match to TRBD1 (6 bases). Germline V CDR1 and CDR2: MDHEN, SYDVKM. The V and J ends lost 3 bases and 0 bases respectively, with 10 bases between them. The CDR3 sequence is 15 residues long. CDR3 sequence reads: CASSFWGPSTDTQYF. CDR3 bases: TGTGCCAGCAGTTTTTGGGGGCCTAGCACAGATACGCAGTATTTT.

This clone has just a few counts. This may arise from a read error, as a much more abundant clone is one base away. The V and J genes are TRBV27 and TRBJ1-3; 7 bases map to TRBD1. This CDR3 contains 13 residues. The V gene's germline CDR1 is MNHEY and CDR2 SMNVEV (reference sequence). V shed 5 bases, J shed 6 bases, and the junction held 4 bases outside the gene matches. The CDR3 spells CASSRQGVNTIYF. The CDR3 bases are TGTGCCAGCAGTCGACAGGGAGTAAACACCATATATTTT.

This clone was detected ten times or more. This chain uses TRBV7-8 with TRBJ2-7; no firm D call. This CDR3 has 14 amino acids. Germline CDR1 SGHVS, CDR2 FQNEAQ. V lost 2 bases and J lost 0, with 8 bases in between. In DNA form, the CDR3 reads TGTGCCAGCAGCTTACGAGAGGTCTCCTACGAGCAGTACTTC. Translating it yields CASSLREVSYEQYF.